Following are 23 T cell receptor beta chains from one sample sequenced in a study of T cell clones after liver transplantation. Produced via immunoSEQ multiplex PCR; TCRdb's table is partial and in-frame only. The data contain roughly 100,000 clones, roughly four fifths of them singletons. Sequencing used CD4+ T cells from blood, obtained around 50 months after liver transplant. These TCRs come from a human patient who received a liver transplant. Some T cells may arise from the graft donor.

This clone turned up a few times. The rearrangement uses TRBV5-1 and TRBJ1-1, with unresolved D. Trimming removed 5 bases at V and 1 base at J, with 9 bases between. The CDR3 loop spans 13 amino acids. Germline CDR1 SGHRS, CDR2 YFSETQ. The CDR3 is CASSSSTNTEAFF. The DNA for the CDR3 is TGCGCCAGCAGTAGTTCCACGAACACTGAAGCTTTCTTT. Filled out from reference TRBV5-1 and TRBJ1-1, the complete variable domain reads KAGVTQTPRYLIKTRGQQVTLSCSPISGHRSVSWYQQTPGQGLQFLFEYFSETQRNKGNFPGRFSGRQFSNSRSEMNVSTLELGDSALYLCASSSSTNTEAFFGQGTRLTVV.

This clone occurred a few times. V is TRBV14 and J is TRBJ1-1; D ambiguous. The V gene's germline CDR1 is SGHDN and CDR2 FVKESK. V lost 3 bases, J lost 3 bases, and 8 bases lay in between. CDR3 length equals 13 residues. This CDR3 is CASSQKRDTEAFF. CDR3 nucleotide sequence: TGTGCCAGCAGCCAGAAAAGGGACACTGAAGCTTTCTTT. The full variable domain, its missing parts supplied by reference TRBV14 and TRBJ1-1, is EAGVTQFPSHSVIEKGQTVTLRCDPISGHDNLYWYRRVMGKEIKFLLHFVKESKQDESGMPNNRFLAERTGGTYSTLKVQPAELEDSGVYFCASSQKRDTEAFFGQGTRLTVV.

The CDR3: CASSRDSGGLNEQFF. The CDR3 nucleotides read TGTGCCAGCAGCCGTGATAGCGGGGGGTTAAATGAGCAGTTCTTC. The rearrangement uses TRBV4-2 and TRBJ2-1, with TRBD2 identical over 10 bases. This CDR3 is built from 15 residues. Per germline, CDR1 LGHNA and CDR2 YNFKEQ. V lost 4 bases and J lost 7; bases outside the gene matches: 7.

J is TRBJ1-6 and V is TRBV7-9; tentatively, D is TRBD1 (5 bases). Germline values: CDR1 SEHNR, CDR2 FQNEAQ (reference sequence). This CDR3 comprises 17 residues. V was shortened by 3 bases and J by 0 bases, with 12 bases between the two germline ends. CDR3 in amino acids: CASSFASGSSYNSPLHF. The CDR3 region has the DNA TGTGCCAGCAGCTTCGCATCAGGGAGCTCCTATAATTCACCCCTCCACTTT.

This chain connects TRBV6-1 to TRBJ2-7; no clear D. The CDR3 totals 13 residues. Germline CDR1 is MNHNS and CDR2 is SASEGT. Between the trimmed V and J ends, which lost 3 bases and 1 base, there was a span of 7 bases. The CDR3 nucleotides read TGTGCCAGCAGTGACCTTGGATCCTACGAGCAGTACTTC. Protein product: CASSDLGSYEQYF.

This clone has only one observation. The rearrangement joins TRBV5-1 to TRBJ1-1; no reliable D call. This CDR3 spans 14 amino acids. CDR1 SGHRS and CDR2 YFSETQ come from the germline V gene. Trimming took off 2 bases at V and 1 base at J, with 9 bases between the two ends. CDR3 coding DNA: TGCGCCAGCAGCTTAAGGGAAAGGAACACTGAAGCTTTCTTT. Translated, it gives CASSLRERNTEAFF.

The chain couples TRBV27 to TRBJ2-7; the D is unclear. Looked up from germline, CDR1 is MNHEY and CDR2 is SMNVEV (reference sequence). The CDR3 has 10 residues. Trimming left V 7 bases short and J 3 bases short, with 4 bases between. The CDR3 spells CASTFYEQYF. As DNA, the CDR3 is TGTGCCAGCACCTTCTACGAGCAGTACTTC.

V gene TRBV11-2 combines with J gene TRBJ2-2; D may be TRBD1 (6 bases). Per the germline V gene, CDR1 is SGHAT and CDR2 is FQNNGV. V was shortened by 4 bases and J by 6 bases, with 18 bases between the two germline ends. The CDR3 is 16 residues long. CDR3 in DNA: TGTGCCAGCAGCTCGTTAAGTTCAGGGGCCCCCGGGGAGCTGTTTTTT. Amino acid sequence: CASSSLSSGAPGELFF.

This chain links TRBV9 with TRBJ1-2, with TRBD1 matching over 12 bases. The germline gives CDR1 SGDLS, CDR2 YYNGEE. Unmatched junction bases numbered 14, after V lost 1 base and J lost 1 base. The CDR3 loop spans 20 amino acids. CDR3 coding DNA: TGTGCCAGCAGCGTACGGGACAGGGGGCGCGATATCTATAGTAACTATGGCTACACCTTC. It codes for CASSVRDRGRDIYSNYGYTF.

The chain joins TRBV28 to TRBJ1-1; tentatively, D is TRBD1 (6 bases). Between the trimmed V and J ends, which lost 8 bases and 5 bases, there was a span of 24 bases. This CDR3 contains 16 residues. Germline assignment: CDR1 MDHEN and CDR2 SYDVKM. CDR3 region: CASAPGTQRARTEAFF. CDR3 in DNA: TGTGCCAGCGCCCCCGGGACACAAAGGGCGAGAACTGAAGCTTTCTTT.

The chain is built from TRBV4-3 and TRBJ2-2; the D is unclear. Germline V gene data show CDR1 as LGHNA and CDR2 as YSLEER. The CDR3 is 14 amino acids. V lost 0 bases to trimming and J lost 8 bases, with 10 bases between them. The CDR3 reads CASSQDSVKGELFF. CDR3 bases: TGCGCCAGCAGCCAAGATTCGGTCAAAGGGGAGCTGTTTTTT.

The chain combines TRBV4-1 with TRBJ1-1, with a weak D call TRBD1 (5 bases). V shed 5 bases and J shed 5 bases, with 15 bases lying between them. Germline CDR1 reads MGHRA; CDR2 reads YSYEKL. This CDR3 has 14 residues. The CDR3 spells CASSSDGGGTEAFF. CDR3 nucleotide sequence: TGCGCCAGCAGCTCAGACGGGGGAGGGACTGAAGCTTTCTTT.

The rearrangement uses TRBV5-4 and TRBJ2-1, with 11 bases aligning to TRBD2. The V gene end was trimmed by 4 bases and the J gene end by 3 bases; junction bases not matched to a gene: 3. Germline V gene lookup returns CDR1 SGHNT and CDR2 YYREEE (reference sequence). CDR3 length equals 15 residues. CDR3 amino acids: CASSDGTSGYNEQFF. CDR3 DNA: TGTGCCAGCAGCGACGGGACTAGCGGCTACAATGAGCAGTTCTTC.

This sequence joins TRBV13 and TRBJ2-7; 7 bases are a match to TRBD1. Trimming cost V 7 bases and J 5 bases; bases outside gene matches: 8. This CDR3 comprises 13 residues. CDR1 and CDR2 (germline): PRHDT, FYEKMQ (reference sequence). CDR3 bases: TGTGCCAGCACTGTAGGGCAGGGGGACGAGCAGTACTTC. Its protein product is CASTVGQGDEQYF.

The genes are TRBV5-6 and TRBJ2-1; no reliable D call. Germline V CDR1 and CDR2: SGHDT, YYEEEE. Trimming cost V 1 base and J 8 bases, with 4 bases left between them. The CDR3 length is 11 residues. The CDR3: CASSLSDEQFF. The CDR3 DNA is TGTGCCAGCAGCTTGTCGGATGAGCAGTTCTTC.

The rearrangement links TRBV7-9 to TRBJ1-4; D is undetermined. V lost 5 bases and J lost 6, with 16 bases in between. The CDR3 is 15 amino acids. Germline assignment: CDR1 SEHNR and CDR2 FQNEAQ (reference sequence). CDR3 nucleotide sequence: TGTGCCAGCAGCCCCAGGACCATTTCCGATGAAAAACTGTTTTTT. Translated, it gives CASSPRTISDEKLFF.

The chain links TRBV5-1 to TRBJ2-1, with D perhaps TRBD1 (6 bases). The CDR3 is 14 residues long. Per germline, CDR1 SGHRS and CDR2 YFSETQ. With 9 bases removed from V and 9 bases from J, the gap between germline ends came to 22 bases. The CDR3 sequence: CATYKDSPSGEQFF. CDR3 in DNA: TGCGCCACCTACAAGGACAGTCCGTCCGGTGAGCAGTTCTTC.

J is TRBJ2-5 and V is TRBV19; D gene uncertain. This CDR3 has 14 amino acids. Per the germline V gene, CDR1 is LNHDA and CDR2 is SQIVND (reference sequence). V lost 2 bases to trimming and J lost 6 bases, with 13 bases between them. The CDR3 sequence is CASSIFPGRKTQYF. CDR3 sequence (DNA): TGTGCCAGTAGTATATTTCCAGGAAGAAAGACCCAGTACTTC.

The chain has TRBV11-3 and TRBJ2-5, with D hard to call. The V end lost 4 bases, the J end lost 2 bases, and 8 bases lay between the germline ends. This CDR3 comprises 13 residues. Germline-derived CDR1 and CDR2 are SGHNT and YENEEA. DNA of the CDR3: TGTGCCAGCAGCTCGCAGATACAAGAGACCCAGTACTTC. Amino acid sequence: CASSSQIQETQYF. Combining the CDR3 with reference TRBV11-3 and TRBJ2-5 gives the whole variable domain EAGVVQSPRYKIIEKKQPVAFWCNPISGHNTLYWYLQNLGQGPELLIRYENEEAVDDSQLPKDRFSAERLKGVDSTLKIQPAELGDSAVYLCASSSQIQETQYFGPGTRLLVL.

This clone was seen only once. The gene calls are TRBV5-1 and TRBJ1-2; D unresolved. CDR1 and CDR2 (germline): SGHRS, YFSETQ. CDR3 length: 14 amino acids. V was clipped by 0 bases and J by 6 bases, with 12 bases between them. The CDR3 DNA reads TGCGCCAGCAGCTTGGGAGGGCCAGCAGATGGCTACACCTTC. Translation gives CASSLGGPADGYTF.

This sequence joins TRBV9 and TRBJ1-2, with 7 bases identical to TRBD1. Unmatched junction bases numbered 2, after V lost 7 bases and J lost 2 bases. The CDR3 has 12 amino acids. Germline CDR1 and CDR2: SGDLS and YYNGEE. The CDR3 spells CASQTGNYGYTF. The CDR3 coding sequence is TGTGCCAGCCAGACAGGGAACTATGGCTACACCTTC.

The rearrangement joins TRBV11-2 to TRBJ2-4; 9 nucleotides align to TRBD1. J was trimmed by 7 bases and V by 4 bases; bases with no gene match: 2. The length of the CDR3 is 13 residues. Germline V gene data show CDR1 as SGHAT and CDR2 as FQNNGV. CDR3 protein: CASSSDRGNIQYF. As DNA, the CDR3 is TGTGCCAGCAGCTCCGACAGGGGGAACATTCAGTACTTC.

J is TRBJ2-3 and V is TRBV6-6; 7 bases match TRBD2. The CDR3 is made up of 15 amino acids. Germline V gene sequence: CDR1 MNHNY, CDR2 SVGAGI (reference sequence). With 0 bases clipped from V and 3 bases from J, the junction kept 3 bases outside the gene matches. The CDR3 coding sequence is TGTGCCAGCAGTTACTCGTCGGGGGGAACAGATACGCAGTATTTT. It specifies CASSYSSGGTDTQYF.